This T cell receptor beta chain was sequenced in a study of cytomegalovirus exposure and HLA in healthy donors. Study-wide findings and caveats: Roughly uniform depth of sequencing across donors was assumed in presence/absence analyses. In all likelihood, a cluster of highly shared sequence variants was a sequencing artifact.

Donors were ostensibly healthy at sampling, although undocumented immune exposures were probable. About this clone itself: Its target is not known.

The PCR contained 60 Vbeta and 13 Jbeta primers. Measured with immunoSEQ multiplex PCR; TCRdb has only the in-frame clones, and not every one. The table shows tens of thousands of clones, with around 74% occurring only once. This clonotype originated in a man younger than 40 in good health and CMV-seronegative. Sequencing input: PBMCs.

The CDR3 spells CASSPGQGFYEQYF. CDR3 in DNA: TGTGCCAGCAGTCCGGGACAGGGGTTCTACGAGCAGTACTTC. J is TRBJ2-7 and V is TRBV6-5; TRBD1 aligns across 10 bases. Germline-derived CDR1 and CDR2 are MNHEY and SVGAGI. V gave up 5 bases and J gave up 3 bases; unmatched junction bases: 4. CDR3 length: 14 amino acids.